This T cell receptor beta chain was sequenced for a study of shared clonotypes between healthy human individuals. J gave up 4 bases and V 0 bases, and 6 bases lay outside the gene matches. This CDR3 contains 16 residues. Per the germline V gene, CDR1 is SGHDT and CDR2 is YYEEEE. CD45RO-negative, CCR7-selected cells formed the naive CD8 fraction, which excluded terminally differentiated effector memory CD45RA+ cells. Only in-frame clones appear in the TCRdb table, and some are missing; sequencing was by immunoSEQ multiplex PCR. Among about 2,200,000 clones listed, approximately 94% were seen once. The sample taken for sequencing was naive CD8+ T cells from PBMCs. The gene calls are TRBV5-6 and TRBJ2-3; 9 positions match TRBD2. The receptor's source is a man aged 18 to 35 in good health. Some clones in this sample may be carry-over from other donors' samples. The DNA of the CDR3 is TGTGCCAGCAGCTTGGCCGCTAGCGGGATGGCAGATACGCAGTATTTT. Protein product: CASSLAASGMADTQYF.